A single sample gave rise to the 22 T cell receptor beta chains below, sequenced in a study of shared clonotypes between healthy human individuals. Sequencing was performed with immunoSEQ multiplex PCR; in TCRdb, only in-frame clones are kept and a portion is missing. The sample carries 1,500,000 or so clones, just under 99% recorded once. Sequencing used naive CD4+ T cells sorted from blood. The subset was: CD45RA+ positively selected. These receptors were obtained from a man aged 30-40 years in good health.

This clone has only one observation. The rearrangement uses TRBV11-2 and TRBJ2-7; no definite D call. Germline CDR1 reads SGHAT; CDR2 reads FQNNGV. The V and J ends lost 4 bases and 5 bases respectively, with 12 bases between them. CDR3 size: 13 residues. The CDR3 DNA reads as TGTGCCAGCAGCTCACTTTTTCGCGACGAGCAGTACTTC. Protein: CASSSLFRDEQYF.

The chain couples TRBV29-1 to TRBJ1-2; 8 bases fit TRBD1. Germline values: CDR1 SQVTM, CDR2 ANQGSEA. This CDR3 has 13 residues. V lost 6 bases to trimming and J lost 0 bases; unmatched junction nucleotides: 3. CDR3 bases: TGCAGCGTCGGGACAGGTACTAACTATGGCTACACCTTC. This sequence encodes CSVGTGTNYGYTF.

With regard to this clone: The same CDR3 can be traced to other DNA sequences in this sample. This chain links TRBV5-1 with TRBJ2-1, with TRBD2 matching over 9 bases. Germline V CDR1 and CDR2: SGHRS, YFSETQ. V was clipped by 0 bases and J by 4 bases; unmatched bases: 5. The CDR3 contains 16 residues. In DNA form, the CDR3 reads TGCGCCAGCAGCTTGGGTCTAGCGGGACTTTACAATGAGCAGTTCTTC. Its protein product is CASSLGLAGLYNEQFF.

The chain couples TRBV28 to TRBJ2-7; 8 bases fit TRBD2. Trimming took 7 bases from V and 9 from J; bases not matched to a gene: 14. Germline values: CDR1 MDHEN, CDR2 SYDVKM. The CDR3 consists of 14 residues. DNA for the CDR3: TGTGCCAGCACCCGAACGGGTCTAGCGGGTCGGCAGTACTTC. It encodes CASTRTGLAGRQYF.

This chain connects TRBV18 to TRBJ1-5; D call uncertain. The CDR3 spans 13 residues. Germline CDR1 reads KGHSH; CDR2 reads LQKENI. Trimming took 2 bases from V and 5 from J, leaving 7 bases between them. The CDR3 DNA sequence: TGTGCCAGCTCACCAGGGGTCGATCAGCCCCAGCATTTT. Protein product: CASSPGVDQPQHF.

The DNA for the CDR3 is TGTGCCAGCTCACCAAGGGACACGAGGGGCTCCTACAATGAGCAGTTCTTC. Amino acid sequence: CASSPRDTRGSYNEQFF. This chain joins TRBV18 and TRBJ2-1; D is possibly TRBD1 (6 bases). Trimming removed 2 bases at V and 0 bases at J, with 14 bases between. The CDR3 runs to 17 residues. In germline, CDR1 is KGHSH, CDR2 LQKENI.

The V and J genes are TRBV6-1 and TRBJ1-1, with TRBD1 identical over 8 bases. The CDR3 consists of 16 residues. Germline V gene lookup returns CDR1 MNHNS and CDR2 SASEGT. Trimming at V came to 4 bases and at J to 3 bases, leaving 10 bases not matched to a gene. The CDR3 here is CASSVGQGLLYTEAFF. CDR3 nucleotide sequence: TGTGCCAGCAGTGTCGGACAGGGATTGCTGTACACTGAAGCTTTCTTT.

In the case of this clone: The same CDR3 can be traced to other DNA sequences in this sample. This chain joins TRBV5-1 and TRBJ2-5; TRBD1 matches 7 bases. Germline CDR1 and CDR2: SGHRS and YFSETQ. With 4 bases clipped from V and 1 base from J, the junction kept 4 bases outside the gene matches. CDR3 length: 14 residues. CDR3 amino acids: CASSLRDSQETQYF. The CDR3 coding sequence is TGCGCCAGCAGCCTACGGGACAGCCAAGAGACCCAGTACTTC.

CDR3 sequence: CASSFLLRQGISYEQYF. CDR3 in DNA: TGTGCCAGCAGTTTTCTCCTTCGACAGGGGATCTCCTACGAGCAGTACTTC. V usage is TRBV28 and J usage is TRBJ2-7; 8 bases map to TRBD1. Germline CDR1 reads MDHEN; CDR2 reads SYDVKM. V was clipped by 3 bases and J by 0 bases; unmatched bases: 10. The CDR3 runs to 17 residues.

The V call is TRBV2, the J call TRBJ2-4; possibly TRBD1 for D (5 bases). Deletions cut 4 bases from V and 1 base from J, with 11 bases between. Germline CDR1 and CDR2: SNHLY and FYNNEI. This CDR3 region has 15 residues. CDR3 nucleotides: TGTGCCAGCAGTGTAGGGGTGGCGGCCAAAAACATTCAGTACTTC. It yields the protein CASSVGVAAKNIQYF.

This chain connects TRBV25-1 to TRBJ2-7, with D maybe TRBD2 (5 bases). The CDR3 runs 12 residues. From germline, CDR1 is MGHDK and CDR2 SYGVNS. Deletions cut 8 bases from V and 2 bases from J, with 10 bases between. For the CDR3, the DNA is TGTGCCAGCGGGAGTTTGCCCTACGAGCAGTACTTC. Protein product: CASGSLPYEQYF.

The chain employs TRBV19 and TRBJ2-5; the match to TRBD2 covers 7 bases. This CDR3 has 17 amino acids. Germline CDR1 LNHDA, CDR2 SQIVND (reference sequence). J gave up 2 bases and V 0 bases, and 9 bases lay outside the gene matches. CDR3 amino acids: CASSIDRSSGPQETQYF. CDR3 nucleotide sequence: TGTGCCAGTAGTATAGATCGGTCTAGCGGTCCTCAAGAGACCCAGTACTTC.

J is TRBJ2-7 and V is TRBV27; 7 bases map to TRBD1. V gave up 5 bases and J gave up 3 bases; unmatched junction bases: 13. The length of the CDR3 is 16 residues. Germline loops: CDR1 MNHEY, CDR2 SMNVEV (reference sequence). CDR3 DNA sequence: TGTGCCAGCAGTGCCGATCAGGGGGTCAGACTCTACGAGCAGTACTTC. It is translated as CASSADQGVRLYEQYF.

The rearrangement joins TRBV6-4 to TRBJ1-1; D is unclear. The CDR3 spans 13 residues. V shed 0 bases and J shed 3 bases, with 5 bases lying between them. Per the germline V gene, CDR1 is MRHNA and CDR2 is SNTAGT. The CDR3 coding sequence is TGTGCCAGCAGTGACTCAGCCGACACTGAAGCTTTCTTT. This encodes CASSDSADTEAFF.

CDR3: CASSELDENIQYF. The CDR3 nucleotides read TGTGCCAGCAGTGAACTCGACGAAAACATTCAGTACTTC. The chain uses TRBV6-1 and TRBJ2-4; D is unclear. This CDR3 is built from 13 residues. Germline V CDR1 and CDR2: MNHNS, SASEGT. V lost 2 bases, J lost 5 bases, and 7 bases lay in between.

The chain uses TRBV4-2 and TRBJ2-7; TRBD2 matches 12 bases. The trim removed 0 bases at V and 4 bases at J, leaving 4 bases unmatched. The germline V gene has CDR1 LGHNA and CDR2 YNFKEQ. The CDR3 is 16 amino acids. CDR3 DNA sequence: TGTGCCAGCAGCCAAGATCCCACTAGCGGGAGGTACGAGCAGTACTTC. It translates to CASSQDPTSGRYEQYF.

The rearrangement uses TRBV9 and TRBJ2-1, with a possible D match to TRBD2 (5 bases). CDR3 size: 16 residues. Germline assignment: CDR1 SGDLS and CDR2 YYNGEE. Trimming shortened V by 0 bases and J by 0 bases, and 10 bases separated the two germline ends. CDR3 DNA sequence: TGTGCCAGCAGCGTAGTGGCGGGTAGCTCCTACAATGAGCAGTTCTTC. The encoded protein is CASSVVAGSSYNEQFF.

Of note for this clone: The same CDR3 can be traced to other DNA sequences in this sample. The chain uses TRBV5-1 and TRBJ2-3; D remains ambiguous. CDR1 is SGHRS, CDR2 YFSETQ, per germline. V shed 0 bases and J shed 1 base, with 3 bases lying between them. The CDR3 spans 13 residues. DNA of the CDR3: TGCGCCAGCAGCTTGGCGGGCACAGATACGCAGTATTTT. Its protein product is CASSLAGTDTQYF.

This chain connects TRBV9 to TRBJ2-3; no clear D gene. Trimming took off 0 bases at V and 2 bases at J, with 19 bases between the two ends. The CDR3 is 18 residues long. Per germline, CDR1 SGDLS and CDR2 YYNGEE. The DNA of the CDR3 is TGTGCCAGCAGCGTAGCCCCCTGGCGGAAGATAACCACAGATACGCAGTATTTT. Amino acid sequence: CASSVAPWRKITTDTQYF.

The chain's CDR3 is CASSLPGGLGNTIYF. CDR3 bases: TGTGCCAGCAGCTTGCCAGGGGGTCTCGGAAACACCATATATTTT. The chain employs TRBV5-5 and TRBJ1-3; 7 bases agree with TRBD1. The CDR3 is made up of 15 amino acids. CDR1 is SGHKS, CDR2 YYEKEE, per germline (reference sequence). The V and J ends lost 1 base and 4 bases, in that order; junction bases with no gene match: 5.

V gene TRBV15 combines with J gene TRBJ2-7; TRBD2 matches 8 bases. The germline V gene has CDR1 LNHNV and CDR2 YYDKDF (reference sequence). This CDR3 has 15 residues. V lost 1 base, J lost 3 bases, and 5 bases stayed unmatched. CDR3 residues: CATSRAWSGSYEQYF. The CDR3 coding sequence is TGTGCCACCAGCAGAGCGTGGAGCGGGAGCTACGAGCAGTACTTC.

The chain carries TRBV2 and TRBJ2-7, with 9 bases matching TRBD1. The CDR3 extends over 13 amino acids. The J segment lost 3 bases and the V segment lost 8 bases, leaving 5 bases of the junction unmatched. Germline lookup yields CDR1 SNHLY and CDR2 FYNNEI. CDR3 loop: CASRTGEIYEQYF. Written as DNA, the CDR3 is TGTGCCAGCCGGACAGGGGAAATCTACGAGCAGTACTTC.